These 26 T cell receptor beta chains came from one sample sequenced in a study of Tregs in tolerant kidney transplant recipients. Profiled with immunoSEQ multiplex PCR; TCRdb holds only in-frame clones, not every one. The sample includes fewer than 55,000 clones. This specimen was CD4+ T cells from blood, taken before the transplant. The receptors originated from a human donor who received a combined kidney and bone marrow transplant.

With respect to this clone: The CDR3 goes on 3 residues after the read ends, and that part is filled in from the germline J gene. This rearrangement joins TRBV6-1 to TRBJ1-1; perhaps TRBD1 as D (6 bases). Trimming left V 4 bases short and J 2 bases short, with 14 bases between. This CDR3 contains 15 residues. Germline V lookup: CDR1 MNHNS, CDR2 SASEGT. The sequenced part of the CDR3 DNA is TGTGCCAGCAGTGGCCCAAAAGGGGGTAACACTGAA. It codes for CASSGPKGGNTE. The full CDR3 sequence reads CASSGPKGGNTEAFF.

The chain's CDR3 is CASSYRQGALGTQYF. Partial CDR3 DNA: TGTGCCAGCAGTTACCGACAGGGGGCTCTAGGGACC. The chain recombines TRBV6-2 or TRBV6-3 with TRBJ2-5, with 10 nucleotides matching TRBD1. The observed sequence ends 3 residues before the CDR3 terminus, with the missing tail filled in from the germline J gene. Trimming removed 2 bases from V and 7 bases from J; junction bases left unmatched: 7. This CDR3 comprises 15 residues. Germline V lookup: CDR1 MNHEY, CDR2 SVGEGT.

Note on this clone: The CDR3 extends 3 residues past the end of the read, so its final part is completed from the germline J gene. The rearrangement joins TRBV29-1 to TRBJ2-7; 8 nucleotides match TRBD1. Unmatched junction bases numbered 14, after V lost 7 bases and J lost 6 bases. Germline V lookup: CDR1 SQVTM, CDR2 ANQGSEA. This CDR3 comprises 14 residues. CDR3 sequence reads: CSAQPGTGLPEQYF. Incomplete CDR3 DNA: TGCAGCGCCCAACCCGGGACAGGTCTTCCCGAG.

A word on this clone: Read data end 3 residues before the CDR3 end; the end is taken from the germline J gene. J is TRBJ2-3 and V is TRBV19, with 8 nucleotides matching TRBD2. Losses at the gene ends were 3 bases for V and 2 bases for J; bases not matched to a gene: 10. The germline CDR1 and CDR2 sequences are LNHDA and SQIVND (reference sequence). The CDR3 length is 17 residues. The CDR3 bases that were read are TGTGCCAGTAGTATCCCGGGACTAGTAGGGGCCACAGATACG. Encoded protein: CASSIPGLVGATDT. The whole CDR3 sequence is CASSIPGLVGATDTQYF.

A note on this clone: The sequence runs out 3 residues before the end of the CDR3; the remainder is reconstructed from the germline J gene. The chain carries TRBV11-2 and TRBJ2-5, with TRBD2 matching 8 bases. The germline CDR1 and CDR2 sequences are SGHAT and FQNNGV. This CDR3 has 15 amino acids. V lost 4 bases to trimming and J lost 5 bases; unmatched junction nucleotides: 9. The CDR3 sequence: CASSSLGGGYETQYF. CDR3 DNA (partial): TGTGCCAGCAGCTCCTTGGGCGGGGGGTATGAGACC.

About this clone itself: The sequenced fragment ends 3 residues before the CDR3 boundary, so the rest is inferred from the germline J gene. The J gene is TRBJ1-2, the V gene TRBV7-6; 10 bases fit TRBD1. This CDR3 is 15 amino acids long. Germline CDR1 is SGHVS and CDR2 is FNYEAQ. Germline trimming cut 5 bases from V and 4 bases from J; bases unmatched to any gene: 7. The CDR3 spells CASSPRTGGIYGYTF. The covered CDR3 bases are TGTGCCAGCAGCCCCCGGACAGGGGGTATCTATGGC.

Concerning this clone itself: One end of the junction is discordant with germline, which a read error may explain. Read sequence stops 3 residues before the CDR3 end, and the germline J gene provides the missing end. V usage is TRBV4-2 and J usage is TRBJ2-3; D uncertain. This CDR3 has 14 residues. Germline-derived CDR1 and CDR2 are LGHNA and YNFKEQ. The CDR3 region is CASSQLSSTDTQYF. CDR3 DNA (partial): TGCGCCAGCAGCCAACTCTCCAGCACAGATACG.

For this clone: The missing CDR3 end, 3 residues past where the read stops, is filled in from the germline J gene. The chain employs TRBV5-1 and TRBJ1-1; D is unresolved. Germline CDR1 reads SGHRS; CDR2 reads YFSETQ. Trimming took 4 bases from V and 2 from J, leaving 18 bases between them. This CDR3 region has 16 residues. The sequenced CDR3 bases are TGCGCCAGCAGCCCCCACCCGGCGGGTAAAAACACTGAA. Translated: CASSPHPAGKNTE. The full CDR3 sequence reads CASSPHPAGKNTEAFF.

In the case of this clone: The read halts 3 residues ahead of the CDR3 end, with the missing end drawn from the germline J gene. The J gene is TRBJ2-2, the V gene TRBV19; no reliable D call. CDR1 LNHDA and CDR2 SQIVND come from the germline V gene (reference sequence). Trimming pared 4 bases from V and 7 bases from J, leaving 7 bases between. The CDR3 runs to 12 residues. The sequenced part of the CDR3 DNA is TGTGCCAGTAGTACCAGGATCGGGGAG. Residues: CASSTRIGE. The full CDR3 sequence reads CASSTRIGELFF.

Notes on this clone: Sequencing ends 3 residues short of the CDR3 end; the germline J gene provides the rest. The chain uses TRBV7-9 and TRBJ1-1, with a weak D call TRBD1 (5 bases). Trimming cost V 6 bases and J 0 bases, with 11 bases left between them. Germline lookup yields CDR1 SEHNR and CDR2 FQNEAQ (reference sequence). The CDR3 is made up of 14 amino acids. The CDR3 bases that were read are TGTGCCAGCAGTTTGACAGCTATGAACACTGAA. Translation gives CASSLTAMNTE. The CDR3 reads in full as CASSLTAMNTEAFF.

Of note for this clone: The CDR3 end falls 3 residues outside the read, so it is completed with the germline J gene. The J gene is TRBJ2-3, the V gene TRBV20-1; D is possibly TRBD2 (6 bases). The CDR3 extends over 13 amino acids. Germline CDR1 DFQATT, CDR2 SNEGSKA (reference sequence). V was pared by 6 bases and J by 0 bases, with 10 bases between. CDR3 DNA, as far as it was read: TGCAGTGCGCGGCGGGAAAGCACAGATACG. Translating gives CSARRESTDT. The entire CDR3 is CSARRESTDTQYF.

Details on this clone: The sequenced fragment ends 3 residues before the CDR3 boundary, so the rest is inferred from the germline J gene. V usage is TRBV18 and J usage is TRBJ1-1; TRBD1 matches at 7 bases. CDR3 size: 13 residues. Looked up from germline, CDR1 is KGHSH and CDR2 is LQKENI. CDR3 DNA (partial): TGTGCCAGCTCACCGCAGACGCAGGGGGTC. Its translation: CASSPQTQGV. The complete CDR3 reads CASSPQTQGVAFF.

In regard to this clone: The read falls 3 residues short of the CDR3 end, and the missing part is taken from the germline J gene. The genes are TRBV18 and TRBJ2-7, with D perhaps matching TRBD1 (6 bases). CDR1 and CDR2 (germline): KGHSH, LQKENI. CDR3 length: 16 amino acids. V gave up 3 bases and J gave up 1 base, with 16 bases separating them. Here the CDR3 reads CASSPNRAPASYEQYF. Partial CDR3 DNA: TGTGCCAGCTCACCGAACAGGGCCCCTGCTTCCTACGAG. The full variable domain, rest sourced from reference TRBV18 and TRBJ2-7, is NAGVMQNPRHLVRRRGQEARLRCSPMKGHSHVYWYRQLPEEGLKFMVYLQKENIIDESGMPKERFSAEFPKEGPSILRIQQVVRGDSAAYFCASSPNRAPASYEQYFGPGTRLTVT.

In regard to this clone: The read finishes 3 residues shy of the CDR3 end, and the germline J gene is used to complete it. J is TRBJ1-2 and V is TRBV18; D ambiguous. This CDR3 comprises 14 residues. CDR1 KGHSH and CDR2 LQKENI come from the germline V gene. V lost 6 bases and J lost 5, with 16 bases in between. CDR3 amino acids: CASSPGSRGYGYTF. Incomplete CDR3 DNA: TGTGCCAGCTCCCCCGGGTCCCGCGGATATGGC.

In regard to this clone: The sequence runs out 3 residues before the end of the CDR3; the remainder is reconstructed from the germline J gene. The rearrangement joins TRBV14 to TRBJ1-4; no reliable D call. The CDR3 totals 12 residues. V was trimmed by 10 bases and J by 7 bases, leaving 13 bases between them. In germline, CDR1 is SGHDN, CDR2 FVKESK. The covered CDR3 bases are TGTGCCACCTCGGCAGGCGTTGAAAAA. This translates into CATSAGVEK. The entire CDR3 protein reads CATSAGVEKLFF. The variable domain in full, with the rest retrieved from reference TRBV14 and TRBJ1-4, is EAGVTQFPSHSVIEKGQTVTLRCDPISGHDNLYWYRRVMGKEIKFLLHFVKESKQDESGMPNNRFLAERTGGTYSTLKVQPAELEDSGVYFCATSAGVEKLFFGSGTQLSVL.

The sequenced part of the CDR3 DNA is TGTGCCAGTAGTAGAGGGGTTTCACCC. Translating it yields CASSRGVSP. The whole CDR3 protein reads CASSRGVSPLHF. The chain uses TRBV19 and TRBJ1-6, with a possible D match to TRBD1 (5 bases). The read terminates 3 residues ahead of where the CDR3 ends, so the germline J gene completes it. CDR3 length equals 12 residues. Trimming stripped 4 bases from V and 9 bases from J, with 7 bases between. Germline V gives CDR1 LNHDA, CDR2 SQIVND (reference sequence).

As to this clone: The observed sequence ends 3 residues before the CDR3 terminus, with the missing tail filled in from the germline J gene. The chain uses TRBV19 and TRBJ1-2; 9 positions match TRBD1. Germline V lookup: CDR1 LNHDA, CDR2 SQIVND (reference sequence). CDR3 length: 15 amino acids. With V trimmed by 4 bases and J by 1 base, 4 bases remained unmatched. CDR3 in amino acids: CASSTQTGGNYGYTF. The CDR3 DNA, read in part, is TGTGCCAGTAGTACCCAGACAGGGGGTAACTATGGC. The whole variable domain, remainder taken from reference TRBV19 and TRBJ1-2, is DGGITQSPKYLFRKEGQNVTLSCEQNLNHDAMYWYRQDPGQGLRLIYYSQIVNDFQKGDIAEGYSVSREKKESFPLTVTSAQKNPTAFYLCASSTQTGGNYGYTFGSGTRLTVV.

CDR3 DNA, as far as it was read: TGCAGCGCCCCCGGGGGGAACACTAACTATGGC. It translates to CSAPGGNTNYG. The whole CDR3 sequence reads CSAPGGNTNYGYTF. This chain joins TRBV29-1 and TRBJ1-2; TRBD1 might be the D (5 bases). The read terminates 3 residues before the CDR3 end, so the remaining end is supplied by the germline J gene. From germline, CDR1 is SQVTM and CDR2 ANQGSEA. This CDR3 has 14 amino acids. The germline V and J ends were trimmed by 7 bases and 0 bases, with 15 bases remaining between them.

Details on this clone: The observed sequence ends 3 residues before the CDR3 terminus, with the missing tail filled in from the germline J gene. The V and J genes are TRBV20-1 and TRBJ1-4; D gene uncertain. Germline V gene data show CDR1 as DFQATT and CDR2 as SNEGSKA (reference sequence). V lost 0 bases and J 3 bases, leaving 11 bases between the germline ends. The CDR3 consists of 15 residues. The CDR3 spells CSARDLGRANEKLFF. The sequenced CDR3 bases are TGCAGTGCTAGAGATCTGGGTCGGGCTAATGAAAAA.

Remarks on this clone: The DNA ends 3 residues before the CDR3 does, and the rest of the CDR3 is filled in from the germline J gene. The chain recombines TRBV5-4 with TRBJ2-5; 7 nucleotides match TRBD1. Germline V CDR1 and CDR2: SGHNT, YYREEE (reference sequence). CDR3 length: 16 amino acids. The ends lost 4 bases at V and 2 bases at J; junction bases unmatched: 11. CDR3 bases read: TGTGCCAGCAGCACCGGGACAGCCGGCGGTCAAGAGACC. The encoded protein is CASSTGTAGGQET. The whole CDR3 protein reads CASSTGTAGGQETQYF.

CDR3 DNA, as far as it was read: TGTGCCAGCAGCTTAGGGGACAGCTCCTACGAG. It is translated as CASSLGDSSYE. The complete CDR3 reads CASSLGDSSYEQYF. V gene TRBV7-9 combines with J gene TRBJ2-7, with 7 nucleotides matching TRBD1. Read coverage stops 3 residues before the CDR3 terminus; the germline J gene supplies the remainder. The J segment lost 0 bases and the V segment lost 1 base, leaving 0 bases of the junction unmatched. The CDR3 runs 14 residues. Germline V lookup: CDR1 SEHNR, CDR2 FQNEAQ (reference sequence). The whole variable domain, remainder taken from reference TRBV7-9 and TRBJ2-7, is DTGVSQNPRHKITKRGQNVTFRCDPISEHNRLYWYRQTLGQGPEFLTYFQNEAQLEKSRLLSDRFSAERPKGSFSTLEIQRTEQGDSAMYLCASSLGDSSYEQYFGPGTRLTVT.

As to this clone: The read ends 3 residues shy of where the CDR3 ends; the end is completed using the germline J gene. The chain combines TRBV7-2 with TRBJ2-3; 8 bases map to TRBD2. Germline CDR1 is SGHTA and CDR2 is FQGNSA. The CDR3 has 13 amino acids. The part of the CDR3 DNA that was read is TGTGCCAGCAGCTTACGACGGGAGGGGGCG. Translating it yields CASSLRREGA. The whole CDR3 sequence reads CASSLRREGAQYF.

Comment on this clone: The CDR3 end falls 3 residues outside the read, so it is completed with the germline J gene. The chain combines TRBV6-1 with TRBJ1-2, with 8 bases that match TRBD1. Trimming cost V 2 bases and J 5 bases; bases outside gene matches: 7. The CDR3 loop spans 15 amino acids. CDR1 is MNHNS and CDR2 is SASEGT in the germline V gene. The CDR3 spells CASSELGTGAYGYTF. The covered CDR3 bases are TGTGCCAGCAGTGAATTGGGGACAGGTGCTTATGGC.

The covered CDR3 bases are TGTGCCAGCAGACTCGACAGGGTTGGAAACACC. This sequence encodes CASRLDRVGNT. The entire CDR3 sequence reads CASRLDRVGNTIYF. The genes are TRBV7-9 and TRBJ1-3; 7 bases are a match to TRBD1. The read is 3 residues too short to cover the CDR3 end, so that end is filled in from the germline J gene. The CDR3 totals 14 residues. Per the germline V gene, CDR1 is SEHNR and CDR2 is FQNEAQ (reference sequence). Unmatched junction bases numbered 5, after V lost 6 bases and J lost 3 bases.

On this clone: The read is 3 residues too short to cover the CDR3 end, so that end is filled in from the germline J gene. The genes are TRBV19 and TRBJ2-3, with 7 bases that match TRBD2. V was pared by 5 bases and J by 7 bases, with 6 bases of the junction left unmatched. The CDR3 extends over 13 amino acids. Germline CDR1 reads LNHDA; CDR2 reads SQIVND (reference sequence). The CDR3 protein is CASSPSSGYTQYF. Partial CDR3 DNA: TGTGCCAGTAGTCCTTCTAGCGGATATACG.

Worth noting for this clone: Read coverage stops 3 residues before the CDR3 terminus; the germline J gene supplies the remainder. The chain carries TRBV7-2 and TRBJ2-2, with D possibly matching TRBD2 (6 bases). The CDR3 consists of 15 residues. Germline loops: CDR1 SGHTA, CDR2 FQGNSA. The V end was cut by 4 bases, the J end by 2 bases, with 11 bases between. CDR3 DNA, as far as it was read: TGTGCCAGCAGCTCCGGCGGGATCAACACCGGGGAG. Protein sequence: CASSSGGINTGE. The entire CDR3 protein reads CASSSGGINTGELFF.